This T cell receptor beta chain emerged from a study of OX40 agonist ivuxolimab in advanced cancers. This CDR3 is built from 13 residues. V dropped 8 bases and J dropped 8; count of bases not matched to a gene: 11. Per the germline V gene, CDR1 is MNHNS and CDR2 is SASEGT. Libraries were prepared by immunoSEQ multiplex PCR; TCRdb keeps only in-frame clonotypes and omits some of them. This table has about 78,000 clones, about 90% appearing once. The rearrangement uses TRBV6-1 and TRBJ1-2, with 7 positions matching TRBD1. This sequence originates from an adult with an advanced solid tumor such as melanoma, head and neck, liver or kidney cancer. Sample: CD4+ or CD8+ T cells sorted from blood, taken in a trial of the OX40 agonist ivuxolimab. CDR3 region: CASFPRQGGGYTF. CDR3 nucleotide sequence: TGTGCCAGCTTTCCCCGACAGGGAGGCGGCTACACCTTC.